This T cell receptor beta chain was sequenced during a study of blood T cell repertoires in COVID-19. Trimming removed 3 bases from V and 5 bases from J, with 5 bases in between. Germline V CDR1 and CDR2: MNHEY, SMNVEV (reference sequence). There are 12 residues in the CDR3. Clones were sequenced by immunoSEQ multiplex PCR, and TCRdb holds only the in-frame ones, with some missing. The table shows some 190,000 clones, with roughly 88% occurring only once. The sequenced material came from peripheral blood. The genes are TRBV27 and TRBJ1-5; D not resolved. The clonotype was recovered from a man aged 18 to 29 with active or convalescent COVID-19. The CDR3 DNA reads TGTGCCAGCAGTTTCCTTGATCAGCCCCAGCATTTT. Translated, it gives CASSFLDQPQHF.